These 4 T cell receptor beta chains came from one sample sequenced in a study of early stage breast cancer tumors. TCRdb's table, derived via immunoSEQ multiplex PCR, lists solely in-frame clones and lacks some. The sample yields roughly 20,000 clones, about 83% seen once. Sequencing used blood. The receptor set was obtained from a person aged 65 to 79 with breast cancer.

The chain couples TRBV29-1 to TRBJ2-2; 8 nucleotides line up with TRBD2. There are 16 residues in the CDR3. V lost 6 bases, J lost 6 bases, and 15 bases stayed unmatched. Germline-derived CDR1 and CDR2 are SQVTM and ANQGSEA. The CDR3 DNA reads TGCAGCGTCCGGACCGCCCCGGGACTAGTATCCGGGGAGCTGTTTTTT. Translated, it gives CSVRTAPGLVSGELFF.

CDR3 amino acids: CAWSVPPAGHQPQHF. The CDR3 DNA sequence: TGTGCCTGGAGCGTTCCGCCGGCAGGGCATCAGCCCCAGCATTTT. This chain connects TRBV30 to TRBJ1-5; a possible D gene is TRBD1 (5 bases). There are 15 residues in the CDR3. Germline V gene data show CDR1 as GTSNPN and CDR2 as SVGIG (reference sequence). Trimming cost V 3 bases and J 5 bases, with 17 bases left between them. The entire variable domain, with the rest obtained from reference TRBV30 and TRBJ1-5, is as follows: SQTIHQWPATLVQPVGSPLSLECTVEGTSNPNLYWYRQAAGRGLQLLFYSVGIGQISSEVPQNLSASRPQDRQFILSSKKLLLSDSGFYLCAWSVPPAGHQPQHFGDGTRLSIL.

This chain joins TRBV5-1 and TRBJ1-1, with 9 nucleotides matching TRBD1. CDR3 length equals 15 residues. The germline V gene encodes CDR1 SGHRS and CDR2 YFSETQ. The J segment lost 1 base and the V segment lost 4 bases, leaving 5 bases of the junction unmatched. For the CDR3, the DNA is TGCGCCAGCAGCCCCGGGACAGGGCAGAACACTGAAGCTTTCTTT. Amino acids: CASSPGTGQNTEAFF.

This rearrangement joins TRBV2 to TRBJ2-5, with D possibly matching TRBD2 (5 bases). CDR3 length: 14 amino acids. Germline V gene data show CDR1 as SNHLY and CDR2 as FYNNEI. Between the trimmed V and J ends, which lost 1 base and 4 bases, there was a span of 10 bases. The chain's CDR3 is CASSEEGVGETQYF. CDR3 DNA sequence: TGTGCCAGCAGTGAAGAGGGAGTGGGAGAGACCCAGTACTTC.